This T cell receptor (beta chain) emerged from a study of shared clonotypes between healthy human individuals. Profiled with immunoSEQ multiplex PCR; TCRdb holds only in-frame clones, not every one. Of 2 million to 2.5 million clones in the sample, approximately 95% are singletons; the top ten hold 0.35% to 0.5%. There were only Caucasian adults among the donors, and all lived in Nashville, Tennessee. The sequence was obtained from a man aged 18 to 29 in good health. Some clones in this sample may be carry-over from other donors' samples. Material for sequencing was naive CD4+ T cells from PBMCs. Noted subset: CD45RA+ positively selected.

CDR3 nucleotide sequence: TGTGCCAGCAGCTCAATCAAGGGGGCAGGGTACACAGATACGCAGTATTTT. This gives the protein CASSSIKGAGYTDTQYF. This chain connects TRBV7-2 to TRBJ2-3; the match to TRBD1 covers 7 bases. Looked up from germline, CDR1 is SGHTA and CDR2 is FQGNSA. The CDR3 covers 17 residues. V lost 4 bases, J lost 2 bases, and 12 bases stayed unmatched.